The T cell receptor (beta chain) described here comes from a study of response to subunit inactivated influenza vaccine. Study observations and caveats: A suggestion made by the authors is that each seasonal influenza vaccination recruits few new T cells.

TCRdb reprocessed the RT-PCR reads with MiXCR, giving one entry per CDR3 protein. The data hold about 530,000 distinct CDR3 sequences, with 10% to 15% observed a single time. A remark on this clonotype: Its specificity is unknown.

V shed 6 bases, J shed 5 bases, and the junction held 8 bases outside the gene matches. CDR3 size: 14 residues. Germline lookup yields CDR1 WSHSY and CDR2 SAAADI. The chain carries TRBV10-2 and TRBJ2-5, with TRBD1 matching over 8 bases. The receptor comes from a man in his forties or fifties who received an inactivated influenza vaccine. The sequencing here drew on PBMCs from blood, taken on the day of vaccination. The CDR3 reads CASRVDRGEETQYF. CDR3 nucleotides: TGCGCCAGCAGGGTTGACAGGGGTGAGGAGACCCAGTACTTC.